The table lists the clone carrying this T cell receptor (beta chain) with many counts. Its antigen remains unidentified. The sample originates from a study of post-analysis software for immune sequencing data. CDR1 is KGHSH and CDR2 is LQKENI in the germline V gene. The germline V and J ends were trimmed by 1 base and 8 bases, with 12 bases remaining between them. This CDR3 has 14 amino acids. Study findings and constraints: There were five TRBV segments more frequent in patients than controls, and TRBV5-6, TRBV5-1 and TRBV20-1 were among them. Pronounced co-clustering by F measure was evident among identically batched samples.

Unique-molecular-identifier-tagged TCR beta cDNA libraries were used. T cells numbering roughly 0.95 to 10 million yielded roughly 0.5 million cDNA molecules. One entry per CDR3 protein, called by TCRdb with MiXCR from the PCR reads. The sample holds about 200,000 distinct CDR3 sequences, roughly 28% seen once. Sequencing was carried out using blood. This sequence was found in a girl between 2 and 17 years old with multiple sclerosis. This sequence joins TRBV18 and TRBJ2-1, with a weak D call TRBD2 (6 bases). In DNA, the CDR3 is TGTGCCAGCTCACCACGAGGACTAATCTATGAGCAGTTCTTC. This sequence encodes CASSPRGLIYEQFF. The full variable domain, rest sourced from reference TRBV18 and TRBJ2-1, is NAGVMQNPRHLVRRRGQEARLRCSPMKGHSHVYWYRQLPEEGLKFMVYLQKENIIDESGMPKERFSAEFPKEGPSILRIQQVVRGDSAAYFCASSPRGLIYEQFFGPGTRLTVL.